The 15 T cell receptor beta chains given below trace back to one sample, sequenced in a study of monozygotic twins with inflammatory bowel disease. TCRdb reworked the 5' RACE reads into one entry per CDR3 protein, no DNA. Recorded for this sample: 150,000 to 200,000 distinct CDR3 sequences. The specimen was blood. The receptors here all came from a human donor with ulcerative colitis or Crohn's disease, or a healthy co-twin of an affected twin (not recorded which).

The chain employs TRBV6-2 or TRBV6-3 and TRBJ2-1. CDR1 MNHEY and CDR2 SVGEGT come from the germline V gene. This CDR3 contains 14 residues. Here the CDR3 reads CASSYVGAYNEQFF.

The chain employs TRBV12-3 or TRBV12-4 and TRBJ1-4; TCRdb's assignment of TRBD1 cannot be checked, as there is no DNA. The CDR3 contains 16 residues. The CDR3 reads CASSLSRPLTNEKLFF.

This chain uses TRBV3-1 with TRBJ1-2. Germline CDR1 is LGHDT and CDR2 is YNNKEL (reference sequence). There are 13 residues in the CDR3. Here the CDR3 reads CASSQRSVDGYTF.

The chain recombines TRBV4-3 with TRBJ2-7; TCRdb outputs TRBD2, but without DNA this stays unchecked. The CDR3 is 16 amino acids. The V gene's germline CDR1 is LGHNA and CDR2 YSLEER. The CDR3 spells CASSRDYTSGGYEQYF.

The V and J genes are TRBV7-9 and TRBJ1-1. CDR3 size: 12 residues. Germline CDR1 and CDR2: SEHNR and FQNEAQ (reference sequence). The CDR3 loop reads CASSPHGHGAFF.

The chain is built from TRBV2 and TRBJ1-5. CDR1 is SNHLY and CDR2 is FYNNEI in the germline V gene. The CDR3 runs 14 residues. The CDR3 is CASSGEGYLQPQHF.

The chain employs TRBV20-1 and TRBJ1-3. Germline V gene lookup returns CDR1 DFQATT and CDR2 SNEGSKA (reference sequence). The CDR3 contains 13 residues. The CDR3 sequence: CSASGGEFSTIYF.

This chain joins TRBV30 and TRBJ1-1; TCRdb names TRBD1, which stays unverified in the absence of DNA. The CDR3 has 16 residues. CDR1 and CDR2 from the germline V gene are GTSNPN and SVGIG (reference sequence). This CDR3 is CAWSVLETARGTEAFF.

The V call is TRBV25-1, the J call TRBJ2-3. This CDR3 region has 13 residues. In germline, CDR1 is MGHDK, CDR2 SYGVNS. Here the CDR3 reads CASSEYQESTQYF.

This chain links TRBV27 with TRBJ2-1; TCRdb's D call, TRBD2, is unchecked because there is no DNA. Per the germline V gene, CDR1 is MNHEY and CDR2 is SMNVEV (reference sequence). The CDR3 length is 19 residues. The chain's CDR3 is CASSLYWIRGQGVDNEQFF.

The chain's CDR3 is CAISEDRETGELFF. The chain joins TRBV10-3 to TRBJ2-2; the D call from TCRdb, TRBD1, cannot be confirmed without DNA. The CDR3 is made up of 14 amino acids. The germline V gene has CDR1 ENHRY and CDR2 SYGVKD.

J is TRBJ1-1 and V is TRBV6-1; absent DNA, TCRdb's TRBD1 call cannot be checked. CDR1 and CDR2 from the germline V gene are MNHNS and SASEGT. This CDR3 has 13 amino acids. This chain's CDR3 is CASSPGGHTEAFF.

The genes are TRBV4-2 and TRBJ2-1. The CDR3 contains 13 residues. In germline, CDR1 is LGHNA, CDR2 YNFKEQ. CDR3 amino acids: CASSQGGYNEQFF.

The CDR3 protein is CASSGEGPDNEQFF. The chain links TRBV5-1 to TRBJ2-1. Germline-derived CDR1 and CDR2 are SGHRS and YFSETQ. The CDR3 consists of 14 residues.

The chain uses TRBV28 and TRBJ2-1; TCRdb proposes TRBD1, but this gene call is untestable without DNA. The germline V gene encodes CDR1 MDHEN and CDR2 SYDVKM. This CDR3 spans 13 amino acids. CDR3: CASSLNREREQFF.